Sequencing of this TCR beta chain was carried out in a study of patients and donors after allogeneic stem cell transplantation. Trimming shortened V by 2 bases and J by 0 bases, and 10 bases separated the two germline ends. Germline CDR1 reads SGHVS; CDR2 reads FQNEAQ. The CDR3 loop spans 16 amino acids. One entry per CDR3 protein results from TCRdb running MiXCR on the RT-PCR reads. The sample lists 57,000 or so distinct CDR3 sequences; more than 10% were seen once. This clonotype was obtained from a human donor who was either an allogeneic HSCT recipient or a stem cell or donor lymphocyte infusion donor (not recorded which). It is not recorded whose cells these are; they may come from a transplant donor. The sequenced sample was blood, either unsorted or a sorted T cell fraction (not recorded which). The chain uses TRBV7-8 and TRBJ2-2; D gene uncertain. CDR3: CASSLSRGSNTGELFF. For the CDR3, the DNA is TGTGCCAGCAGCTTAAGTCGTGGATCGAACACCGGGGAGCTGTTTTTT.